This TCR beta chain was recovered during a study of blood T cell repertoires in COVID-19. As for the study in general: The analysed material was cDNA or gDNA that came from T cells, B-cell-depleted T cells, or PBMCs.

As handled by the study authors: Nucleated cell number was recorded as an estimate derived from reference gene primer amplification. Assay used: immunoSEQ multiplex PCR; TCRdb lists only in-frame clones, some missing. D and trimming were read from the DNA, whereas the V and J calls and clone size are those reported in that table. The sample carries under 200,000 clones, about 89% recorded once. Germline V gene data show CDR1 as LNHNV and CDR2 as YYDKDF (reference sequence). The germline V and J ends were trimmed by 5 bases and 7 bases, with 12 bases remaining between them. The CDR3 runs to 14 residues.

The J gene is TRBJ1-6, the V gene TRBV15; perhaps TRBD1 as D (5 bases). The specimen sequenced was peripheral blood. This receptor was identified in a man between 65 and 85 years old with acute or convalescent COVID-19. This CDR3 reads CATSWGLANSPLHF. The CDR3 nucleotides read TGTGCCACCAGCTGGGGACTAGCCAATTCACCCCTCCACTTT.